Given below is one T cell receptor beta chain in context. What it binds is not known. The method was immunoSEQ multiplex PCR; TCRdb's version includes in-frame clones alone and lacks a portion of them. Of 750 to 900 clones listed, about 87% were seen once; the top ten hold about 10%. This sample stems from a study of blood T cell dynamics during melanoma immunotherapy. Overall study results and limits: The study could not tell melanoma-specific clones from general immune activation. Among sorted CD8+ subsets, immune-effector cells had the highest clonality and cell-free DNA similarity.

Per the germline V gene, CDR1 is MNHEY and CDR2 is SMNVEV (reference sequence). The V and J ends lost 4 bases and 6 bases respectively, with 15 bases between them. The CDR3 is 15 residues long. Time point given: week 3, after first cycle of checkpoint inhibitor. The CD3+ CD4- CD8+ CD45RA- CD45RO-high CD27- CCR7- memory phenotype defined TIE cells. The chain employs TRBV27 and TRBJ1-4; a weak D match, TRBD1 (6 bases). The TCR was taken from a human donor with melanoma. The source was CD8+ T cells from blood, collected from a patient treated with checkpoint blockade. The CDR3 region is CASSSPGHRDEKLFF. In DNA, the CDR3 is TGTGCCAGCAGTTCGCCGGGGCACAGGGATGAAAAACTGTTTTTT.